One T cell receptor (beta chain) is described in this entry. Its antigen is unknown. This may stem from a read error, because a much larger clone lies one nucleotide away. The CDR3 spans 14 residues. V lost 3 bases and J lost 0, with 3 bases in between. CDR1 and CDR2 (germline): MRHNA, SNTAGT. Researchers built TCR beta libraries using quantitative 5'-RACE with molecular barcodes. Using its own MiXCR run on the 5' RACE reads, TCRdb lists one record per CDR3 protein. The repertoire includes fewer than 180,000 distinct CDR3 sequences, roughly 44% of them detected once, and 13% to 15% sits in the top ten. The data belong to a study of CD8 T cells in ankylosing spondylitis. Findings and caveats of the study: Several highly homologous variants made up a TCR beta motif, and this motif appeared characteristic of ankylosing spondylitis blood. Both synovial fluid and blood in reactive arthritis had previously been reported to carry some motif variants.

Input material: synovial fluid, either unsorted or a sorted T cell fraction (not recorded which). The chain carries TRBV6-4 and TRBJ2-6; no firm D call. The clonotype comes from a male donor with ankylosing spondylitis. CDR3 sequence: CASSEGSGANVLTF. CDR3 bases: TGTGCCAGCAGTGAAGGCTCTGGGGCCAACGTCCTGACTTTC.